These T cell receptor beta chains were read from a single sample in a study of blood T cells in healthy people across ages. In TCRdb, the 5' RACE reads were re-called with MiXCR into one record per CDR3 protein. The repertoire holds 1.5 million to 2 million distinct CDR3 sequences, with around 35% as singletons. Sequenced material: blood. All receptors derive from a woman in her twenties or thirties in good health. Both conserved end residues are part of each CDR3. A D gene is named only where the DNA matches it firmly. Size values are once, few and many counts, or a class for expanded clones, and some rows have none.

CDR3aa	CDR3nt	v_gene	abundance	j_gene	d_gene
CAGSPPVTGVNTQYF	TGTGCCGGCTCACCACCGGTAACCGGCGTGAATACGCAGTATTTT	TRBV18	NA	TRBJ2-3	NA
CASSLGWAEAFF	TGTGCCAGCTCCCTTGGATGGGCTGAAGCTTTCTTT	TRBV28	few	TRBJ1-1	NA
CSAKREGLNEQFF	TGCAGTGCTAAGCGGGAGGGCCTCAATGAGCAGTTCTTC	TRBV20-1	many	TRBJ2-1	TRBD2
CASSTTSQETQYF	TGTGCCAGCAGTACGACTAGCCAAGAGACCCAGTACTTC	TRBV12-3/TRBV12-4	NA	TRBJ2-5	NA
CASSLVQASGSRSYNEQFF	TGCGCCAGCAGCTTGGTTCAGGCTAGCGGGAGTCGCTCCTACAATGAGCAGTTCTTC	TRBV5-1	few	TRBJ2-1	TRBD2
CAISSGRTEAFF	TGCGCCATCAGTTCAGGGAGGACTGAAGCTTTCTTT	TRBV10-3	few	TRBJ1-1	NA
CASSLDGAGDTQYF	TGCGCCAGCAGCTTGGACGGGGCAGGAGATACGCAGTATTTT	TRBV5-1	many	TRBJ2-3	NA
CASRQGREGTEQYF	TGCGCCAGCAGGCAGGGCCGGGAGGGGACGGAGCAGTACTTC	TRBV5-1	NA	TRBJ2-7	TRBD2
CASSLLGGNLDEQYF	TGTGCCAGCAGCCTCCTGGGTGGGAACTTGGACGAGCAGTACTTC	TRBV7-7	NA	TRBJ2-7	NA
CAITPKGEVHEQYF	TGTGCCATTACTCCCAAGGGTGAGGTCCACGAGCAGTACTTC	TRBV10-3	NA	TRBJ2-7	NA
CSASGGPYEQYF	TGCAGTGCTAGCGGTGGCCCCTACGAGCAGTACTTC	TRBV20-1	NA	TRBJ2-7	NA
CASSFNRGHEQYF	TGCGCCAGCAGCTTTAACAGGGGGCACGAGCAGTACTTC	TRBV5-1	many	TRBJ2-7	TRBD1
CASSLGAGTAMNRPQHF	TGTGCCAGCAGCTTAGGGGCCGGGACAGCTATGAACCGGCCCCAGCATTTT	TRBV7-9	NA	TRBJ1-5	TRBD1
CASSPAGTGGQNEQFF	TGTGCCAGCTCACCTGCGGGTACCGGGGGCCAGAATGAGCAGTTCTTC	TRBV18	NA	TRBJ2-1	NA
CASSPAVSGDHTDTQYF	TGTGCCAGCAGCCCCGCGGTGAGCGGGGATCACACAGATACGCAGTATTTT	TRBV7-9	NA	TRBJ2-3	TRBD2
CSVARDRDVYEQYF	TGCAGCGTTGCCCGGGACAGGGATGTCTACGAGCAGTACTTC	TRBV29-1	many	TRBJ2-7	TRBD1
CASSFLLSGTETQYF	TGTGCCAGCAGCTTCCTTCTGTCCGGGACAGAGACCCAGTACTTC	TRBV5-6	NA	TRBJ2-5	NA
CASSEPRGVWGGYTF	TGTGCCAGCAGTGAACCACGCGGCGTTTGGGGCGGCTACACCTTC	TRBV6-1	NA	TRBJ1-2	NA
CASIPRDTDTQYF	TGTGCCAGCATCCCGCGGGACACAGATACGCAGTATTTT	TRBV7-9	many	TRBJ2-3	NA